Listed here are 16 T cell receptor beta chains from one sample, sequenced in a study of spatial heterogeneity in lung cancer. TCRdb re-derived calls from the 5' RACE reads in MiXCR, one entry per CDR3 protein. The data contain more than 10,000 distinct CDR3 sequences, approximately 15% of them singletons. Time point indicated: sample taken at primary tumor resection. Frozen PBMC, nontumor lung or tumor provided whole RNA, which was sequenced unsorted. The starting material was PBMCs, obtained at surgery. Receptors originate from a male donor with early-stage non-small cell lung cancer.

This clonotype has more than one count but fewer than ten. The genes are TRBV20-1 and TRBJ1-6, with D maybe TRBD1 (5 bases). V gave up 6 bases and J gave up 3 bases, with 15 bases separating them. There are 15 residues in the CDR3. Germline CDR1 reads DFQATT; CDR2 reads SNEGSKA (reference sequence). The CDR3 DNA reads TGCAGTGCCCCGGGAACAGGCGGCTATAATTCACCCCTCCACTTT. This encodes CSAPGTGGYNSPLHF.

This clonotype was detected many times. This rearrangement joins TRBV3-1 to TRBJ2-3, with D perhaps TRBD1 (6 bases). The CDR3 sequence is 14 residues long. Between the trimmed V and J ends, which lost 4 bases and 6 bases, there was a span of 14 bases. Germline CDR1 reads LGHDT; CDR2 reads YNNKEL (reference sequence). This CDR3 is CASSLVGGRDTQYF. The CDR3 bases are TGTGCCAGCAGCCTGGTAGGGGGAAGGGATACGCAGTATTTT.

This clonotype has a count of ten or more. This sequence joins TRBV11-2 and TRBJ2-2, with D perhaps TRBD1 (6 bases). With 5 bases removed from V and 3 bases from J, the gap between germline ends came to 16 bases. The CDR3 spans 16 residues. Germline CDR1 is SGHAT and CDR2 is FQNNGV. The CDR3 coding sequence is TGTGCCAGCAGCCAACCGGGACACCTATACACCGGGGAGCTGTTTTTT. Its translation: CASSQPGHLYTGELFF.

This clonotype has a handful of counts. This chain uses TRBV7-2 with TRBJ1-5; D is unresolved. Germline-derived CDR1 and CDR2 are SGHTA and FQGNSA. V lost 5 bases and J 7 bases, leaving 12 bases between the germline ends. The CDR3 totals 13 residues. The CDR3 is CASSQWTEQPQHF. The CDR3 bases are TGTGCCAGCAGCCAATGGACTGAACAGCCCCAGCATTTT.

The chain is built from TRBV12-3 or TRBV12-4 and TRBJ2-5; 8 bases agree with TRBD2. The CDR3 sequence is 17 residues long. V dropped 4 bases and J dropped 4; count of bases not matched to a gene: 14. CDR3 amino acids: CASSSYGRGAKGETQYF. The CDR3 DNA reads TGTGCCAGCAGTTCCTATGGGCGGGGGGCAAAGGGAGAGACCCAGTACTTC.

This clonotype has ten or more counts. The V gene is TRBV6-6, the J gene TRBJ2-7; D not resolved. Germline V lookup: CDR1 MNHNY, CDR2 SVGAGI (reference sequence). V was shortened by 1 base and J by 5 bases, with 3 bases between the two germline ends. CDR3 length equals 11 residues. The CDR3 sequence is CASSYYDEQYF. The CDR3 DNA reads as TGTGCCAGCAGTTACTACGACGAGCAGTACTTC.

CDR3 DNA: TGTGCCAGCAGTTACTCCGGGGACTTAAGCACAGATACGCAGTATTTT. As protein: CASSYSGDLSTDTQYF. The V and J genes are TRBV6-5 and TRBJ2-3; a possible D gene is TRBD2 (6 bases). The V end was cut by 0 bases, the J end by 0 bases, with 10 bases between. Germline assignment: CDR1 MNHEY and CDR2 SVGAGI. The CDR3 has 16 amino acids.

The table lists this clonotype with many counts. The chain carries TRBV20-1 and TRBJ2-1; D gene uncertain. The germline gives CDR1 DFQATT, CDR2 SNEGSKA (reference sequence). CDR3 length equals 12 residues. V shed 0 bases and J shed 12 bases, with 12 bases lying between them. The CDR3 DNA follows: TGCAGTGCTAGAGATCATCTGGAAGGGCAGTTCTTC. Encoded protein: CSARDHLEGQFF.

The V call is TRBV3-1, the J call TRBJ1-4; TRBD1 aligns across 11 bases. V was clipped by 4 bases and J by 6 bases; unmatched bases: 4. The length of the CDR3 is 15 residues. The germline V gene has CDR1 LGHDT and CDR2 YNNKEL (reference sequence). This chain's CDR3 is CASSPGQGAHEKLFF. Written as DNA, the CDR3 is TGTGCCAGCAGCCCAGGACAGGGGGCGCATGAAAAACTGTTTTTT. Full variable domain (remainder filled in from reference TRBV3-1 and TRBJ1-4): DTAVSQTPKYLVTQMGNDKSIKCEQNLGHDTMYWYKQDSKKFLKIMFSYNNKELIINETVPNRFSPKSPDKAHLNLHINSLELGDSAVYFCASSPGQGAHEKLFFGSGTQLSVL.

This clonotype was seen more than once but under ten times. The chain carries TRBV5-5 and TRBJ1-3; no definite D call. The germline V and J ends were trimmed by 5 bases and 0 bases, with 15 bases remaining between them. This CDR3 spans 16 amino acids. The germline gives CDR1 SGHKS, CDR2 YYEKEE (reference sequence). DNA of the CDR3: TGTGCCAGCAGGTTAGGCTTGGGTTACTCTGGAAACACCATATATTTT. Its protein product is CASRLGLGYSGNTIYF.

Worth noting for this clonotype: An end of the junction differs from the germline gene, which may be a read error. The rearrangement links TRBV4-1 to TRBJ1-4; TRBD1 agrees at 8 bases. CDR1 MGHRA and CDR2 YSYEKL come from the germline V gene. The CDR3 covers 14 residues. The CDR3 sequence: CASSQGQGNEKLIF. CDR3 coding DNA: TGCGCCAGCAGCCAAGGACAGGGGAACGAAAAACTGATTTTT.

V and J are TRBV2 and TRBJ2-3, with D hard to call. CDR3 length: 12 amino acids. V was trimmed by 5 bases and J by 4 bases, leaving 7 bases between them. The germline V gene encodes CDR1 SNHLY and CDR2 FYNNEI. The CDR3 here is CASSHEADTQYF. Here the CDR3 DNA reads TGTGCCAGCAGTCATGAGGCAGATACGCAGTATTTT.

This clonotype was recorded many times. The gene calls are TRBV5-1 and TRBJ2-1; 9 bases agree with TRBD1. Germline CDR1 SGHRS, CDR2 YFSETQ. The CDR3 length is 15 residues. V lost 0 bases to trimming and J lost 7 bases; unmatched junction nucleotides: 5. CDR3 sequence: CASSLGDREGNEQFF. CDR3 DNA: TGCGCCAGCAGCTTGGGGGACAGGGAGGGAAATGAGCAGTTCTTC. The full variable domain, completed using reference TRBV5-1 and TRBJ2-1, is KAGVTQTPRYLIKTRGQQVTLSCSPISGHRSVSWYQQTPGQGLQFLFEYFSETQRNKGNFPGRFSGRQFSNSRSEMNVSTLELGDSALYLCASSLGDREGNEQFFGPGTRLTVL.

This rearrangement joins TRBV7-2 to TRBJ2-1; 10 bases line up with TRBD1. The V gene end was trimmed by 4 bases and the J gene end by 7 bases; junction bases not matched to a gene: 10. The CDR3 covers 16 residues. Germline V lookup: CDR1 SGHTA, CDR2 FQGNSA. The DNA for the CDR3 is TGTGCCAGCAGCTCGACCCCGGACAGGGGGGATAATGAGCAGTTCTTC. Protein product: CASSSTPDRGDNEQFF.

This clonotype was picked up a small number of times. This chain connects TRBV20-1 to TRBJ1-5; maybe TRBD1 (5 bases). V was pared by 3 bases and J by 4 bases, with 10 bases between. The CDR3 covers 13 residues. CDR1 and CDR2 from the germline V gene are DFQATT and SNEGSKA (reference sequence). CDR3 region: CSASGGGNQPQHF. The CDR3 DNA follows: TGCAGTGCTAGTGGCGGGGGGAATCAGCCCCAGCATTTT.

This clonotype was recorded at least ten times. The chain has TRBV4-1 and TRBJ1-5; 7 bases line up with TRBD1. The V and J ends lost 1 base and 1 base, in that order; junction bases with no gene match: 4. Germline CDR1 MGHRA, CDR2 YSYEKL. There are 16 residues in the CDR3. The CDR3 DNA is TGCGCCAGCAGCCAAGCCCCGACAGGGAGCAATCAGCCCCAGCATTTT. Translating gives CASSQAPTGSNQPQHF.